The sequence of this T cell receptor beta chain was determined in a study of beta chain features in type 1 diabetes. Points from the study as a whole: Fewer junction insertions and more nucleotide deletions appeared in type 1 diabetes patients. Sequencing of cDNA might inflate the share of cells that strongly express TCR. Shortening of TCRB CDR3s, moderate but significant, appeared in all four CD4+ subsets of Type 1 diabetes patients.

Of the isolated RNA, all was reverse transcribed, and so the sequenced material was expressed TCRB transcripts. Sequencing was performed with immunoSEQ multiplex PCR; in TCRdb, only in-frame clones are kept and a portion is missing. Counted here are around 300,000 clones, around 16% occurring once; the ten biggest clones make up about 0.014%. The V gene lost 5 bases and the J gene lost 4 bases, with 13 bases spanning the gap. Germline CDR1 MNHNY, CDR2 SVGAGI (reference sequence). The CDR3 is 14 amino acids. This clone has a handful of counts. As yet, its antigen is unknown. The receptor was isolated from a man aged 18-30 years with type 1 diabetes. Specimen: naive CD4+ T cells from blood. V and J are TRBV6-6 and TRBJ2-3; D uncertain. Here the CDR3 DNA reads TGTGCCAGCAGTCCCTTAGTTACTTCAGATACGCAGTATTTT. Protein product: CASSPLVTSDTQYF.